This TCR beta chain emerged from a study of blood T cell repertoires in COVID-19. Method: immunoSEQ multiplex PCR; TCRdb's copy keeps in-frame clones and lacks some. The sample lists around 370,000 clones; around 90% were seen once. V lost 6 bases to trimming and J lost 6 bases; unmatched junction nucleotides: 9. The CDR3 covers 16 residues. CDR1 is SEHNR and CDR2 is FQNEAQ in the germline V gene (reference sequence). This chain connects TRBV7-9 to TRBJ2-2, with 11 bases aligning to TRBD1. Input material: peripheral blood. This receptor was identified in a young woman who had recovered from COVID-19. Written as DNA, the CDR3 is TGTGCCAGCAGATCTCGGGACAGGGGGACCTCCGGGGAGCTGTTTTTT. Protein sequence: CASRSRDRGTSGELFF.